A selection of T cell receptor beta chains follows, all from one sample in a study of T cell responses to AZD1222 COVID-19 vaccine. Profiled with immunoSEQ multiplex PCR; TCRdb holds only in-frame clones, not every one. The sample shows 90,000 to 150,000 clones, roughly 90% of them seen only once. The material was peripheral blood, obtained on day 0 of AZD1222 vaccination. Receptors originate from an adult in good health. Both conserved end residues are part of each CDR3. Clone size is stated in some rows and not others, as once, few, many or a class when expanded.

15 TRBJ1-2 TRBV29-1 - CSVEDPDRPNYGYTF
15 TRBJ2-3 TRBV7-3 - CASSFVRGGTDTQYF
15 TRBJ2-7 TRBV6-5 - CASSTTITATFEQYF
15 TRBJ2-1 TRBV29-1 once CSVSPWSGDYNEQFF
15 TRBJ2-3 TRBV5-1 once CASSVSQGARDTQYF
12 TRBJ1-2 TRBV3-1/TRBV3-2 - CASSQDTRGYTF
13 TRBJ1-1 TRBV19 - CASSIVPNTEAFF
16 TRBJ2-7 TRBV5-1 - CASSRTSGGTLAEQYF
16 TRBJ2-3 TRBV9 - CASSVVGASYTDTQYF
16 TRBJ2-3 TRBV5-1 - CASSWNKGTYTDTQYF
15 TRBJ1-6 TRBV11-2 - CASSSQGTYNSPLHF
15 TRBJ2-7 TRBV11-3 - CASSLEGQGSYEQYF
17 TRBJ2-3 TRBV2 - CASSPLAGGPPGDTQYF
16 TRBJ1-1 TRBV5-5 - CASRKGQALVTTEAFF
15 TRBJ2-7 TRBV6-5 - CASSYSAGTVHEQYF
16 TRBJ2-2 TRBV9 once CASSVGATTTTGELFF
17 TRBJ1-2 TRBV2 - CASSEDSTYNSNYGYTF
14 TRBJ2-7 TRBV6-5 - CASSKGRTRGEQYF
14 TRBJ2-7 TRBV5-4 - CASSSETGNYEQYF
15 TRBJ2-1 TRBV21-1 - CASSRWGAGLGEQFF
15 TRBJ2-3 TRBV13 - CASSQVGTGGLAQYF
17 TRBJ2-2 TRBV18 - CASSPREKQGATGELFF
15 TRBJ1-1 TRBV6-5 - CASRATDRATTEAFF
15 TRBJ2-3 TRBV7-3 - CASSFPSRYGDTQYF
16 TRBJ1-3 TRBV5-1 - CASSLTFAESGNTIYF
15 TRBJ1-5 TRBV5-4 - CASSLGSGANQPQHF
16 TRBJ1-1 TRBV12-5 once CASGLAGTGRNTEAFF
15 TRBJ2-1 TRBV5-5 - CASSASGGRYNEQFF
13 TRBJ1-2 TRBV4-3 - CASSPQGSYGYTF
15 TRBJ2-3 TRBV15 - CATSRGLAEVDTQYF
16 TRBJ1-1 TRBV5-8 - CASSSSAISGRTEAFF
14 TRBJ1-2 TRBV11-2 once CASSWDTTWDGYTF
12 TRBJ2-1 TRBV6-2/TRBV6-3 - CASSRTGREQFF
18 TRBJ1-6 TRBV5-1 - CASSFNDPRQLGNSPLHF
15 TRBJ2-3 TRBV1 - CTSSQHSGRGDTQYF
15 TRBJ2-3 TRBV11-3 - CASSLGQTNTDTQYF
13 TRBJ1-1 TRBV9 - CASSVMVGTEAFF
12 TRBJ2-7 TRBV19 - CASSGDVYEQYF
11 TRBJ1-1 TRBV6-5 - CASSLGSEAFF
16 TRBJ2-3 TRBV5-1 - CASSTGTSGRLDTQYF
13 TRBJ2-7 TRBV6-5 - CASSYTGDYEQYF
14 TRBJ1-4 TRBV6-5 - CASTSPLRNEKLFF
14 TRBJ2-3 TRBV5-5 - CASSLSTSTDTQYF
15 TRBJ2-3 TRBV5-1 once CASRPDRGRTDTQYF
15 TRBJ2-1 TRBV4-2 - CASSLRTSGADEQFF
15 TRBJ2-1 TRBV7-8 - CASSRGQGALNEQFF
13 TRBJ2-7 TRBV6-5 - CARKPGQIYEQYF
12 TRBJ1-1 TRBV6-6 - CASSLVNTEAFF
13 TRBJ1-3 TRBV19 - CASRTTERNTIYF
14 TRBJ1-2 TRBV11-3 - CASSLSGGVGGYTF
14 TRBJ1-1 TRBV7-3 - CASSLYGSSTEAFF